A selection of T cell receptor beta chains follows, all from one sample in a study of beta chain features in type 1 diabetes. The data were produced by immunoSEQ multiplex PCR, yet TCRdb's version contains in-frame clones alone and is incomplete. The repertoire includes more than 300,000 clones, 9.6% of them detected once, and around 0.66% sits in the top ten. Sequenced input: central memory CD4+ T cells from blood. The receptor source for this set is a man aged 25-45 years with type 1 diabetes. CDR3s include the opening cysteine and the closing phenylalanine or tryptophan. The D gene is left open where the match is weak. Some rows mark clone size as missing; the rest say once, few, many or name a class of expanded clone.

TGCGCCAGCAGCCAAGACCCTAGGAGCAATGAGCAGTTCTTC,CASSQDPRSNEQFF,TRBV5-1,14,-,TRBJ2-1,-
TGTGCCAGTCGACGCGAGTTAGTCAATCAGCCCCAGCATTTT,CASRRELVNQPQHF,TRBV19,14,-,TRBJ1-5,-
TGTGCCAGCAGGCCAACAGGGAGTAATTCACCCCTCCACTTT,CASRPTGSNSPLHF,TRBV28,14,-,TRBJ1-6,-
TGCGCCAGCAGCCTCCGACAGATGAACACTGAAGCTTTCTTT,CASSLRQMNTEAFF,TRBV5-1,14,-,TRBJ1-1,few
TGTGCCAGCAGCTTGGCATCGCGAGAGACCCAGTACTTC,CASSLASRETQYF,TRBV5-4,13,-,TRBJ2-5,few
TGTGCCAGCAGCTTGACAGGGCGTACTACCTACAATGAGCAGTTCTTC,CASSLTGRTTYNEQFF,TRBV5-6,16,-,TRBJ2-1,few
TGTGCCATCAGTGAGAAGGGGGGGGACACTGAAGCTTTCTTT,CAISEKGGDTEAFF,TRBV10-3,14,-,TRBJ1-1,-
TGTGCCAGCTCATCTGACAGGGGTATAGAAAAACTGTTTTTT,CASSSDRGIEKLFF,TRBV18,14,TRBD1,TRBJ1-4,-
TGTGCCAGCAGTGCCGCGGGAGGGCAGGTAGAGACCCAGTACTTC,CASSAAGGQVETQYF,TRBV28,15,TRBD2,TRBJ2-5,few
TGTGCCAGCAGGCAGTGGAGGAACACTGAAGCTTTCTTT,CASRQWRNTEAFF,TRBV6-5,13,-,TRBJ1-1,-
TGTGCCAGCAGCCCCTCCCAGCCAGGGGCGTACAATGAGCAGTTCTTC,CASSPSQPGAYNEQFF,TRBV11-1,16,-,TRBJ2-1,few
TGTGCCAGCAGTGGGGAAGGGTGGGGATCTCAGCCCCAGCATTTT,CASSGEGWGSQPQHF,TRBV2,15,-,TRBJ1-5,few
TGTGCCAGCAGCCCGATGAACTCGAACACTGAAGCTTTCTTT,CASSPMNSNTEAFF,TRBV5-5,14,-,TRBJ1-1,few